A single sample gave rise to the 6 T cell receptor beta chains below, sequenced in a study of blood T cell repertoires in COVID-19. Sequencing used immunoSEQ multiplex PCR; TCRdb keeps in-frame clones, though not all of them. The profile shows approximately 280,000 clones, 86% of them singletons. Sequencing was performed on peripheral blood. Receptor source: a woman in her twenties or thirties who had recovered from COVID-19.

The chain combines TRBV11-2 with TRBJ1-3; tentative D call: TRBD1 (5 bases). CDR1 SGHAT and CDR2 FQNNGV come from the germline V gene. The CDR3 is 14 amino acids. Trimming cost V 4 bases and J 5 bases, with 12 bases left between them. Written as DNA, the CDR3 is TGTGCCAGCAGCTGGTCAGGGAATCGAAACACCATATATTTT. Encoded protein: CASSWSGNRNTIYF.

Many counts were recorded for this clone. The CDR3 sequence: CASSFGETYEQYF. CDR3 nucleotides: TGTGCCAGCAGTTTCGGGGAAACCTACGAGCAGTACTTC. The rearrangement uses TRBV28 and TRBJ2-7, with TRBD2 as a possible D gene (5 bases). V was cut by 3 bases and J by 2 bases, with 8 bases left in between. The CDR3 has 13 residues. In germline, CDR1 is MDHEN, CDR2 SYDVKM.

Written as DNA, the CDR3 is TGTGCCAGCAGCTTAGGAGCGGGAGGCCGTGTAGGAGATACGCAGTATTTT. It translates to CASSLGAGGRVGDTQYF. V usage is TRBV7-2 and J usage is TRBJ2-3, with TRBD2 identical over 9 bases. Looked up from germline, CDR1 is SGHTA and CDR2 is FQGNSA. This CDR3 contains 17 residues. V lost 1 base and J lost 5; bases outside the gene matches: 10.

The genes are TRBV5-4 and TRBJ2-3, with D perhaps matching TRBD2 (5 bases). The CDR3 spans 15 residues. The germline V and J ends were trimmed by 4 bases and 2 bases, with 14 bases remaining between them. CDR1 and CDR2 from the germline V gene are SGHNT and YYREEE (reference sequence). CDR3 sequence: CASSLGAAYTDTQYF. The DNA for the CDR3 is TGTGCCAGCAGCCTCGGAGCGGCCTACACAGATACGCAGTATTTT. The full variable domain, its missing parts supplied by reference TRBV5-4 and TRBJ2-3, is ETGVTQSPTHLIKTRGQQVTLRCSSQSGHNTVSWYQQALGQGPQFIFQYYREEENGRGNFPPRFSGLQFPNYSSELNVNALELDDSALYLCASSLGAAYTDTQYFGPGTRLTVL.

CDR3 DNA sequence: TGTGCCAGCAGCTTAAGGGGACTAGCGGTATCCTACAATGAGCAGTTCTTC. Protein: CASSLRGLAVSYNEQFF. This chain connects TRBV7-2 to TRBJ2-1; 11 positions match TRBD2. Germline loops: CDR1 SGHTA, CDR2 FQGNSA. The J segment lost 1 base and the V segment lost 2 bases, leaving 4 bases of the junction unmatched. The CDR3 is made up of 17 amino acids.

This chain joins TRBV3-1 (or the pseudogene TRBV3-2) and TRBJ1-2; TRBD1 might be the D (6 bases). V lost 1 base and J 7 bases, leaving 16 bases between the germline ends. Germline assignment: CDR1 LGHDT and CDR2 YNNKEL (reference sequence). The CDR3 totals 15 residues. This CDR3 reads CASSQAASGAPGYTF. CDR3 coding DNA: TGTGCCAGCAGCCAAGCGGCATCAGGGGCGCCTGGCTACACCTTC.